One sample yielded the 14 T cell receptor beta chains listed below, sequenced in a study of blood T cell repertoires in COVID-19. Assay used: immunoSEQ multiplex PCR; TCRdb lists only in-frame clones, some missing. The top ten clones hold approximately 1.5% of a sample with under 250,000 clones, more than 75% of them seen once. Material: peripheral blood. These receptors were collected from a woman aged 55-70 years who had recovered from COVID-19.

The table lists this clone with a count of one. This rearrangement joins TRBV18 to TRBJ1-2; D might be TRBD1 (6 bases). Trimming cost V 3 bases and J 2 bases, with 13 bases left between them. CDR3 length equals 15 residues. Germline CDR1 and CDR2: KGHSH and LQKENI. CDR3 sequence reads: CASSPAGARNYGYTF. CDR3 in DNA: TGTGCCAGCTCACCCGCGGGGGCTAGAAACTATGGCTACACCTTC.

J is TRBJ1-1 and V is TRBV12-3 or TRBV12-4, with a possible D match to TRBD1 (5 bases). CDR3 length: 12 amino acids. Trimming removed 10 bases from V and 1 base from J, with 10 bases in between. In nucleotides, the CDR3 is TGTGCCATTAGAGGACAGAACACTGAAGCTTTCTTT. It yields the protein CAIRGQNTEAFF.

This clone was seen only once. The chain carries TRBV2 and TRBJ1-3, with 9 bases fitting TRBD1. V lost 8 bases to trimming and J lost 7 bases; unmatched junction nucleotides: 9. The CDR3 extends over 14 amino acids. CDR1 is SNHLY and CDR2 is FYNNEI in the germline V gene. The CDR3 sequence: CASDLGQGGNTIYF. As DNA, the CDR3 is TGTGCCAGCGATTTGGGACAGGGAGGGAACACCATATATTTT.

The V call is TRBV6-2 or TRBV6-3, the J call TRBJ1-2; no firm D call. V was cut by 7 bases and J by 8 bases, with 17 bases left in between. CDR1 and CDR2 from the germline V gene are MNHEY and SVGEGT. The CDR3 covers 13 residues. Written as DNA, the CDR3 is TGTGCCAGCACCCCCGCGGAGGGTCGGGGCTACACCTTC. Amino acid sequence: CASTPAEGRGYTF.

The chain has TRBV27 and TRBJ1-6; D remains unclear. This CDR3 region has 14 residues. Germline V gene data show CDR1 as MNHEY and CDR2 as SMNVEV (reference sequence). Trimming cost V 3 bases and J 7 bases, with 10 bases left between them. CDR3 region: CASSFHEPNSPLHF. CDR3 sequence (DNA): TGTGCCAGCAGTTTCCACGAGCCGAATTCACCCCTCCACTTT.

The chain employs TRBV13 and TRBJ2-7; 7 bases agree with TRBD2. V was pared by 5 bases and J by 0 bases, with 13 bases of the junction left unmatched. This CDR3 contains 17 residues. Germline-derived CDR1 and CDR2 are PRHDT and FYEKMQ (reference sequence). CDR3 in amino acids: CASSIKPGGIGSYEQYF. The CDR3 DNA is TGTGCCAGCAGCATTAAACCGGGGGGAATCGGCTCCTACGAGCAGTACTTC.

This chain links TRBV7-3 with TRBJ2-2; D is uncertain. CDR3 length equals 12 residues. Trimming stripped 1 base from V and 7 bases from J, with 4 bases between. Germline values: CDR1 SGHTA, CDR2 FQGTGA. Here the CDR3 DNA reads TGTGCCAGCAGCTTAATTTACGGGGAGCTGTTTTTT. The encoded protein is CASSLIYGELFF. Drawing the rest from reference TRBV7-3 and TRBJ2-2, the complete variable domain is GAGVSQTPSNKVTEKGKYVELRCDPISGHTALYWYRQSLGQGPEFLIYFQGTGAADDSGLPNDRFFAVRPEGSVSTLKIQRTERGDSAVYLCASSLIYGELFFGEGSRLTVL.

The gene calls are TRBV3-1 (or the pseudogene TRBV3-2) and TRBJ1-3; D is uncertain. V lost 4 bases to trimming and J lost 0 bases, with 10 bases between them. CDR1 LGHDT and CDR2 YNNKEL come from the germline V gene (reference sequence). This CDR3 is 15 amino acids long. The CDR3 coding sequence is TGTGCCAGCAGCCTCGCGATGAACTCTGGAAACACCATATATTTT. Translating gives CASSLAMNSGNTIYF.

V is TRBV9 and J is TRBJ1-4; no clear D gene. Between the trimmed V and J ends, which lost 4 bases and 5 bases, there was a span of 15 bases. This CDR3 contains 15 residues. Germline V gene data show CDR1 as SGDLS and CDR2 as YYNGEE. CDR3: CASSPGSIKNEKLFF. CDR3 in DNA: TGTGCCAGCAGCCCGGGATCCATTAAGAATGAAAAACTGTTTTTT. Variable domain in full (rest from reference TRBV9 and TRBJ1-4): DSGVTQTPKHLITATGQRVTLRCSPRSGDLSVYWYQQSLDQGLQFLIQYYNGEERAKGNILERFSAQQFPDLHSELNLSSLELGDSALYFCASSPGSIKNEKLFFGSGTQLSVL.

This chain links TRBV4-1 with TRBJ2-1; 15 bases map to TRBD2. V was clipped by 4 bases and J by 7 bases; unmatched bases: 14. The CDR3 runs to 19 residues. Germline assignment: CDR1 MGHRA and CDR2 YSYEKL. CDR3 DNA sequence: TGCGCCAGCAGCCCAGGACTAGCGGGGGGGCCCGGTGTTGGAAATGAGCAGTTCTTC. This sequence encodes CASSPGLAGGPGVGNEQFF.

The chain employs TRBV5-1 and TRBJ1-2; D gene ambiguous. Germline V gene data show CDR1 as SGHRS and CDR2 as YFSETQ. The CDR3 length is 13 residues. V dropped 4 bases and J dropped 2 bases, with 9 bases sitting between them. The CDR3 loop is CASSPGENYGYTF. The CDR3 region has the DNA TGCGCCAGCAGCCCCGGGGAAAACTATGGCTACACCTTC.

The J gene is TRBJ1-6, the V gene TRBV19, with D tentatively TRBD1 (6 bases). This CDR3 has 15 residues. V was trimmed by 5 bases and J by 4 bases, leaving 12 bases between them. In germline, CDR1 is LNHDA, CDR2 SQIVND (reference sequence). DNA for the CDR3: TGTGCCAGTAGTCCGGGACATCAGTATAATTCACCCCTCCACTTT. Its translation: CASSPGHQYNSPLHF.

This sequence joins TRBV23-1 and TRBJ1-6; 9 positions agree with TRBD1. TRBV23-1 is identified as an open reading frame with a role that is uncertain. This CDR3 is built from 17 residues. V gave up 0 bases and J gave up 9 bases; unmatched junction bases: 9. The CDR3 region has the DNA TGCGCCAGCAGTCAATCTACCCCCGGGACAGGGTTTTCACCCCTCCACTTT. Translation gives CASSQSTPGTGFSPLHF.

The genes are TRBV15 and TRBJ2-5; the D gene is possibly TRBD1 (5 bases). V lost 0 bases and J lost 5, with 16 bases in between. Germline lookup yields CDR1 LNHNV and CDR2 YYDKDF (reference sequence). The CDR3 contains 16 residues. CDR3 region: CATSRDQAGAGETQYF. CDR3 DNA: TGTGCCACCAGCAGAGATCAGGCCGGAGCAGGGGAGACCCAGTACTTC.